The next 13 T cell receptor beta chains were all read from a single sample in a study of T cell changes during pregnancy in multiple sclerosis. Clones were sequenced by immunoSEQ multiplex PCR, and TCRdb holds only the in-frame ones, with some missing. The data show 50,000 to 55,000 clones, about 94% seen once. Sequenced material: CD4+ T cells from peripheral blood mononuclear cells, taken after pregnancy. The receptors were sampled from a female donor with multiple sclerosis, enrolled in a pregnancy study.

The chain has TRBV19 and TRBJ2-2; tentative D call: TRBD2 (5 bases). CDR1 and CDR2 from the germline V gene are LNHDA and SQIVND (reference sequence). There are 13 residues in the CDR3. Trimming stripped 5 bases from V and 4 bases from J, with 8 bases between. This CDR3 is CASSPGVTGELFF. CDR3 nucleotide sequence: TGTGCCAGTAGTCCCGGGGTCACCGGGGAGCTGTTTTTT.

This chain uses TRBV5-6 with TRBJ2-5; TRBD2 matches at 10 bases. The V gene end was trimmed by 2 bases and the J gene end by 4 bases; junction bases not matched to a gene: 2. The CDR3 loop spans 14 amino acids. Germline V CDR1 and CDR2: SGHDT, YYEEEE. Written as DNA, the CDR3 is TGTGCCAGCAGCTTCCTAGCGGGAGTAGAGACCCAGTACTTC. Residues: CASSFLAGVETQYF.

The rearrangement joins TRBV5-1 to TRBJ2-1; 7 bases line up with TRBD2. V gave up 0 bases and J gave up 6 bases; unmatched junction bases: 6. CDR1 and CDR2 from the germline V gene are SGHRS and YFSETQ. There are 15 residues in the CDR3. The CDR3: CASSLGPSGVNEQFF. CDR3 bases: TGCGCCAGCAGCTTGGGGCCTAGCGGAGTCAATGAGCAGTTCTTC.

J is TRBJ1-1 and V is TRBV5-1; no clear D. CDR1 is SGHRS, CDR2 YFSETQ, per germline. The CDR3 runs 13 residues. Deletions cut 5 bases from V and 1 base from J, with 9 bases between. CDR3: CASSFEANTEAFF. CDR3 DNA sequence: TGCGCCAGCAGTTTTGAGGCGAACACTGAAGCTTTCTTT.

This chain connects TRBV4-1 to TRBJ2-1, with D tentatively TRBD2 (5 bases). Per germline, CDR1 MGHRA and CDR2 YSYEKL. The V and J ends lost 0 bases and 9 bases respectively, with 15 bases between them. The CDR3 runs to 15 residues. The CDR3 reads CASSQDRRAQSEQFF. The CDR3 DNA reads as TGCGCCAGCAGCCAAGATCGGCGGGCCCAAAGTGAGCAGTTCTTC.

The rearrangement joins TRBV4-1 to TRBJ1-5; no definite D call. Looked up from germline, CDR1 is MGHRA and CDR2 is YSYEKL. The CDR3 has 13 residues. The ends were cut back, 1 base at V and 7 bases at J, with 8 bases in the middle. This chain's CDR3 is CASSQGERQPQHF. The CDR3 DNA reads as TGCGCCAGCAGCCAAGGGGAGCGCCAGCCCCAGCATTTT.

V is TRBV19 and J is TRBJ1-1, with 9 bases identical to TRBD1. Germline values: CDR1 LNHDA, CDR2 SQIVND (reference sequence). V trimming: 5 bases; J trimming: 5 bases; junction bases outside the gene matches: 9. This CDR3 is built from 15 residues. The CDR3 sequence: CASSFLQGAGTEAFF. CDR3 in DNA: TGTGCCAGTAGTTTCTTACAGGGGGCGGGAACTGAAGCTTTCTTT. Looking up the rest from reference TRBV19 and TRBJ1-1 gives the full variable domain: DGGITQSPKYLFRKEGQNVTLSCEQNLNHDAMYWYRQDPGQGLRLIYYSQIVNDFQKGDIAEGYSVSREKKESFPLTVTSAQKNPTAFYLCASSFLQGAGTEAFFGQGTRLTVV.

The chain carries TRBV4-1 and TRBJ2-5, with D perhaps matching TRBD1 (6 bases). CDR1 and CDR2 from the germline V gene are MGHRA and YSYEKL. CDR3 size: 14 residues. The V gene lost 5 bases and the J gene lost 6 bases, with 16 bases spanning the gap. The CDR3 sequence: CASSGIQGTKTQYF. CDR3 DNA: TGCGCCAGCAGCGGAATTCAGGGGACGAAGACCCAGTACTTC.

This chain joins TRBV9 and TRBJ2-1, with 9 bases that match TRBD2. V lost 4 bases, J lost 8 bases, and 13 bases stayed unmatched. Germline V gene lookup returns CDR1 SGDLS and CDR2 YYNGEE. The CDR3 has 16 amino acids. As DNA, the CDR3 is TGTGCCAGCAGCTCCGAGGTACTAGCGGGTGGGGATGAGCAGTTCTTC. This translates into CASSSEVLAGGDEQFF.

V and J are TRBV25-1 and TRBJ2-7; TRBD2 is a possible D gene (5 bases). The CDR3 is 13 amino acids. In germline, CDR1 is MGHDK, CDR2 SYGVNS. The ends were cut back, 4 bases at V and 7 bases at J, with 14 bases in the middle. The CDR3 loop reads CASSGTQYGEQYF. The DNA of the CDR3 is TGTGCCAGCAGTGGGACTCAATATGGGGAGCAGTACTTC.

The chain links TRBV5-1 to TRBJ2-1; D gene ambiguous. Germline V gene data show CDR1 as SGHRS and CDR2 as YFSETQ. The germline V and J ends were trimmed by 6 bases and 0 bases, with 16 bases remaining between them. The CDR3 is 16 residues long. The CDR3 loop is CASTPLPFASYNEQFF. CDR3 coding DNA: TGCGCCAGCACCCCCCTACCCTTCGCCTCCTACAATGAGCAGTTCTTC.

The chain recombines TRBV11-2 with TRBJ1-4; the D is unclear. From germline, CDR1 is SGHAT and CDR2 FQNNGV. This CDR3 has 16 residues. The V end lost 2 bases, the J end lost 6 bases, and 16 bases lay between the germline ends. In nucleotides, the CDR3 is TGTGCCAGCAGCTTAACCCGTGGGAGGCATGATGAAAAACTGTTTTTT. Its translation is CASSLTRGRHDEKLFF.

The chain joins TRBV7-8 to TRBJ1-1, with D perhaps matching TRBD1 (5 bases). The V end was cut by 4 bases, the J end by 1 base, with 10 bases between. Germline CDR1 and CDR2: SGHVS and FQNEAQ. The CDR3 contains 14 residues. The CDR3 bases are TGTGCCAGCAGCTCACAGGAAACGAACACTGAAGCTTTCTTT. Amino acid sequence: CASSSQETNTEAFF.